This T cell receptor (beta chain) stems from a study of blood T cell repertoires in COVID-19. Study overall: Whether acute or convalescent, the COVID-19 samples came from the United States, Italy and Spain. Nucleic acid was either cDNA or gDNA, and it came from T cells, B-cell-depleted T cells, or PBMCs.

Authors' processing steps: Reference gene primer amplification gave estimated nucleated cell counts. TCRdb keeps only in-frame clones here, not all; method: immunoSEQ multiplex PCR. V and J calls and clone size come straight from that table; D and trimming were deduced from the DNA. The sample includes about 200,000 clones, more than 75% seen only once; the top ten take about 2.9%. Trimming removed 4 bases from V and 6 bases from J; junction bases left unmatched: 7. The CDR3 runs 14 residues. Germline CDR1 SGHRS, CDR2 YFSETQ. The rearrangement uses TRBV5-1 and TRBJ2-7, with 10 nucleotides matching TRBD1. The receptor was derived from a man aged 55 to 70 with acute or convalescent COVID-19. Sequencing was done on a sample of peripheral blood. The CDR3 spells CASSRLGQGFEQYF. The CDR3 nucleotides read TGCGCCAGCAGCCGCCTGGGACAGGGGTTCGAGCAGTACTTC.